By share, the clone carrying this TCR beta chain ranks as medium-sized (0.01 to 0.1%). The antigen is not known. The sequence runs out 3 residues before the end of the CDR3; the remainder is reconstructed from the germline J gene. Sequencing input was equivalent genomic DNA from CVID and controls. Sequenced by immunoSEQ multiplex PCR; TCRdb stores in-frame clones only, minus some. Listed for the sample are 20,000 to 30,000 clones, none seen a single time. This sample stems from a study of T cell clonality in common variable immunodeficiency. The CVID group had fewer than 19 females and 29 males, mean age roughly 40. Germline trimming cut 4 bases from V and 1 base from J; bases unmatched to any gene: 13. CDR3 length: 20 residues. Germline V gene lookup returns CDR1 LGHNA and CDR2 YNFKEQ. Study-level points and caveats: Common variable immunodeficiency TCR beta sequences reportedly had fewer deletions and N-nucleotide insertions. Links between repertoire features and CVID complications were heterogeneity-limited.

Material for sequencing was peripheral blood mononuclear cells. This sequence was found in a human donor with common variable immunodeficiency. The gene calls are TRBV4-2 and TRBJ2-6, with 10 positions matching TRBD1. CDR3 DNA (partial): TGTGCCAGCAGCCCTTCAACAGGACAGGGGGAAAGATCTGGGGCCAACGTC. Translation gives CASSPSTGQGERSGANV. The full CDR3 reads CASSPSTGQGERSGANVLTF.